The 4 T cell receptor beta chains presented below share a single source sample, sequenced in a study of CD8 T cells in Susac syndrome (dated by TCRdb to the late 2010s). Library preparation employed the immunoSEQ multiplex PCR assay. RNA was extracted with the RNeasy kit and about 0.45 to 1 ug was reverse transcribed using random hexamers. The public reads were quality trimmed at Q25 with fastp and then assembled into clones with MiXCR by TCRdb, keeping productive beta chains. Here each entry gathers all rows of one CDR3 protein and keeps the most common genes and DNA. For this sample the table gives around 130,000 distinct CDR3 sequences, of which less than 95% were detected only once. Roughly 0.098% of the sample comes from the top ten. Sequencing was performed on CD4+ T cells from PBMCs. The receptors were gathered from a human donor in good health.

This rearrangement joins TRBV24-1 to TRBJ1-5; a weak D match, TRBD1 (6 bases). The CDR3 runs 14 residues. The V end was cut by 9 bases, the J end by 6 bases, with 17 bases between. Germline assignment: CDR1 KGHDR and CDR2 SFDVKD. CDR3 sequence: CATGGADYSQPQHF. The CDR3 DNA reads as TGTGCCACCGGGGGCGCAGATTATAGTCAGCCCCAGCATTTT.

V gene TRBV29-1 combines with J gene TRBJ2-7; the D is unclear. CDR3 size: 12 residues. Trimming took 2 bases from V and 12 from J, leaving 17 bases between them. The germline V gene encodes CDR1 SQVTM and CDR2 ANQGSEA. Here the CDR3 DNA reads TGCAGCGTTGAAAATGCGGACCCTCACCGGTACTTC. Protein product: CSVENADPHRYF.

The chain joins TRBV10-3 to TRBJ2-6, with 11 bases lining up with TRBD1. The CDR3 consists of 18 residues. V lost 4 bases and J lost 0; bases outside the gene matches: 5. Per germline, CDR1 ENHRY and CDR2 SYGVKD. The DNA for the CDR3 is TGTGCCATCAGTGCTCCGGGACAGGGGGGCTCTGGGGCCAACGTCCTGACTTTC. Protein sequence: CAISAPGQGGSGANVLTF.

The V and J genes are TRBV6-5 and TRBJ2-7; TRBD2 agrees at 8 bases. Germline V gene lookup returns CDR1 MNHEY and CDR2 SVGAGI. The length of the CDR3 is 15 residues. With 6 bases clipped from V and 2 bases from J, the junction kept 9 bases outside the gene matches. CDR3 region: CASRALAGRAYEQYF. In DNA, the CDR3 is TGTGCCAGCAGGGCCCTAGCGGGTAGGGCCTACGAGCAGTACTTC.